Described below is a single T cell receptor (beta chain) sequence and its context. This specimen belongs to a study of tumor-infiltrating lymphocytes in oesophageal squamous cell carcinoma. Per the germline V gene, CDR1 is SGHVS and CDR2 is FNYEAQ. Trimming shortened V by 6 bases and J by 0 bases, and 7 bases separated the two germline ends. The CDR3 is made up of 13 amino acids. Each CDR3 protein is one row after TCRdb ran MiXCR on the PCR reads. The data hold about 10,000 distinct CDR3 sequences, with approximately 60% observed a single time. The receptor was isolated from a female donor with esophageal squamous cell carcinoma. This chain joins TRBV7-6 and TRBJ2-3; no firm D call. Sample: esophageal tumor tissue. CDR3 amino acids: CASRDGSTDTQYF. The CDR3 coding sequence is TGTGCCAGCAGAGATGGGAGCACAGATACGCAGTATTTT. The complete variable domain, with remaining parts taken from reference TRBV7-6 and TRBJ2-3, reads GAGVSQSPRYKVTKRGQDVALRCDPISGHVSLYWYRQALGQGPEFLTYFNYEAQQDKSGLPNDRFSAERPEGSISTLTIQRTEQRDSAMYRCASRDGSTDTQYFGPGTRLTVL.